The entry below gives a single T cell receptor (beta chain) sequence along with its context. The assay was immunoSEQ multiplex PCR, and TCRdb's table has in-frame clones only and misses some. The table shows about 300,000 clones, with around 92% occurring only once. These data originate in a study of blood T cell repertoires in COVID-19. The CDR3 has 16 amino acids. CDR1 and CDR2 (germline): SGHRS, YFSETQ. V lost 0 bases, J lost 2 bases, and 11 bases lay in between. In terms of age and location, participants ranged from about 18 to 100 years and lived in about two dozen US areas. The sequence derives from a woman in her forties or fifties who had been exposed to COVID-19. The source material was PBMCs or T cells enriched from blood (not recorded which). The chain has TRBV5-1 and TRBJ1-4; possibly TRBD1 for D (5 bases). The CDR3 protein is CASSLAGYSTNEKLFF. CDR3 sequence (DNA): TGCGCCAGCAGCTTGGCAGGGTATTCGACTAATGAAAAACTGTTTTTT.